The present T cell receptor beta chain was sequenced within a study of blood T cell repertoires in COVID-19. Method: immunoSEQ multiplex PCR; TCRdb's copy keeps in-frame clones and lacks some. The profile shows about 350,000 clones, approximately 89% of them singletons. The sample consisted of peripheral blood. The sequence derives from a woman aged 55-69 years with COVID-19, enrolled during active disease.

This CDR3 reads CASSEWRGAEDTQYF. The DNA for the CDR3 is TGTGCCAGCAGTGAATGGCGGGGGGCTGAAGATACGCAGTATTTT. The V gene is TRBV6-1, the J gene TRBJ2-3; the match to TRBD2 covers 8 bases. Germline CDR1 is MNHNS and CDR2 is SASEGT. Trimming removed 2 bases from V and 5 bases from J; junction bases left unmatched: 6. CDR3 length: 15 amino acids.